The 20 T cell receptor beta chains below were found in one sample sequenced in a study of CD8 T cells in ankylosing spondylitis. A single record per CDR3 protein comes from TCRdb applying MiXCR to the 5' RACE reads. The sample holds 200,000 to 300,000 distinct CDR3 sequences, 8% to 11% seen once. Sequencing was carried out using blood, either unsorted or a sorted T cell fraction (not recorded which). These receptors were taken from a male donor with ankylosing spondylitis or in good health (not recorded which).

This clonotype was recorded many times. This chain uses TRBV11-2 with TRBJ2-1; D is uncertain. This CDR3 has 14 residues. Trimming cost V 0 bases and J 5 bases, with 8 bases left between them. Germline values: CDR1 SGHAT, CDR2 FQNNGV. In nucleotides, the CDR3 is TGTGCCAGCAGCTTAGATGGCCTGAACAATGAGCAGTTCTTC. It yields the protein CASSLDGLNNEQFF.

This clonotype was seen ten or more times. The gene calls are TRBV12-5 and TRBJ2-3, with D possibly matching TRBD1 (8 bases). This CDR3 spans 15 amino acids. Trimming cost V 1 base and J 6 bases, with 14 bases left between them. Germline CDR1 and CDR2: LGHNT and FRNRAP. The CDR3 nucleotides are TGTGCTAGTGGTTTGGGGACAGGGACTAACGATACGCAGTATTTT. This translates into CASGLGTGTNDTQYF.

This clonotype showed up many times. The V and J genes are TRBV25-1 and TRBJ2-2; D possibly corresponds to TRBD1 (6 bases). Germline values: CDR1 MGHDK, CDR2 SYGVNS. This CDR3 is built from 12 residues. V was pared by 10 bases and J by 6 bases, with 12 bases between. CDR3 DNA sequence: TGTGCCACCAACAAGGGGGCCGGGGAGCTGTTTTTT. The encoded protein is CATNKGAGELFF.

Ten or more counts support this clonotype. The rearrangement joins TRBV19 to TRBJ2-1; 9 bases are shared with TRBD2. CDR1 LNHDA and CDR2 SQIVND come from the germline V gene (reference sequence). V lost 5 bases and J lost 6; bases outside the gene matches: 11. This CDR3 comprises 16 residues. CDR3 nucleotides: TGTGCCAGTAGTTCATTCGGGACTAGCTCGGGCAATGAGCAGTTCTTC. Translation gives CASSSFGTSSGNEQFF. The full variable domain, its missing parts supplied by reference TRBV19 and TRBJ2-1, is DGGITQSPKYLFRKEGQNVTLSCEQNLNHDAMYWYRQDPGQGLRLIYYSQIVNDFQKGDIAEGYSVSREKKESFPLTVTSAQKNPTAFYLCASSSFGTSSGNEQFFGPGTRLTVL.

This clonotype was seen ten or more times. This sequence joins TRBV5-1 and TRBJ1-1; possible D gene TRBD1, 6 bases. Per germline, CDR1 SGHRS and CDR2 YFSETQ. This CDR3 spans 15 amino acids. With 0 bases removed from V and 2 bases from J, the gap between germline ends came to 11 bases. The CDR3 sequence is CASSLETGINTEAFF. The CDR3 DNA reads TGCGCCAGCAGCTTGGAAACAGGGATTAACACTGAAGCTTTCTTT.

This clonotype has a count of ten or more. The V call is TRBV20-1, the J call TRBJ2-7; 9 nucleotides align to TRBD1. There are 15 residues in the CDR3. Germline CDR1 reads DFQATT; CDR2 reads SNEGSKA (reference sequence). Germline trimming cut 0 bases from V and 7 bases from J; bases unmatched to any gene: 10. As DNA, the CDR3 is TGCAGTGCTAGAGACACCGGGACAGGGAATGGAGAGCAGTACTTC. It translates to CSARDTGTGNGEQYF.

This chain uses TRBV30 with TRBJ2-2, with TRBD1 identical over 9 bases. CDR1 is GTSNPN and CDR2 is SVGIG in the germline V gene (reference sequence). There are 16 residues in the CDR3. V trimming: 7 bases; J trimming: 2 bases; junction bases outside the gene matches: 11. CDR3 loop: CASQFPGQGNTGELFF. The CDR3 DNA reads as TGTGCCTCCCAATTCCCGGGACAGGGCAACACCGGGGAGCTGTTTTTT.

This chain uses TRBV24-1 with TRBJ2-1; D gene uncertain. Germline lookup yields CDR1 KGHDR and CDR2 SFDVKD. This CDR3 comprises 14 residues. With 2 bases removed from V and 8 bases from J, the gap between germline ends came to 12 bases. The CDR3 coding sequence is TGTGCCACCAGTGATTCCGGACCACCCCATGAGCAGTTCTTC. This codes for CATSDSGPPHEQFF.

This clonotype was observed at least ten times. CDR3 amino acids: CSAPTSGGANYNEQFF. DNA of the CDR3: TGCAGTGCTCCCACAAGCGGGGGGGCCAACTACAATGAGCAGTTCTTC. The chain is built from TRBV20-1 and TRBJ2-1; TRBD2 matches 10 bases. The V gene end was trimmed by 5 bases and the J gene end by 3 bases; junction bases not matched to a gene: 10. CDR1 is DFQATT, CDR2 SNEGSKA, per germline (reference sequence). The CDR3 loop spans 16 amino acids.

This chain connects TRBV7-6 to TRBJ2-1, with 9 bases identical to TRBD2. Germline-derived CDR1 and CDR2 are SGHVS and FNYEAQ. The CDR3 is made up of 14 amino acids. The J segment lost 14 bases and the V segment lost 4 bases, leaving 12 bases of the junction unmatched. This CDR3 is CASSSEGAGGREFF. Written as DNA, the CDR3 is TGTGCCAGCAGCTCCGAGGGGGCTGGCGGGAGGGAGTTCTTC.

This clonotype showed up many times. The CDR3 nucleotides read TGTGCCAGCAGCACCCTCGCGGGGGGGGAGCAGGTGACAACCAAAAACATTCAGTACTTC. Its protein product is CASSTLAGGEQVTTKNIQYF. This chain connects TRBV11-2 to TRBJ2-4; 9 nucleotides line up with TRBD2. V dropped 5 bases and J dropped 2; count of bases not matched to a gene: 19. CDR3 length: 20 residues. Germline CDR1 reads SGHAT; CDR2 reads FQNNGV.

This chain links TRBV2 with TRBJ1-2; D is undetermined. CDR1 and CDR2 (germline): SNHLY, FYNNEI. This CDR3 spans 13 amino acids. The V and J ends lost 6 bases and 6 bases respectively, with 14 bases between them. Here the CDR3 reads CASRPDRTNGYTF. The CDR3 DNA follows: TGTGCCAGCAGGCCAGATAGAACCAATGGCTACACCTTC.

This clonotype was seen repeatedly, ten times or more. V is TRBV20-1 and J is TRBJ2-5; 7 bases align to TRBD1. CDR3 length: 14 residues. Germline CDR1 and CDR2: DFQATT and SNEGSKA (reference sequence). The J segment lost 1 base and the V segment lost 6 bases, leaving 8 bases of the junction unmatched. CDR3 sequence: CSASSGQLQETQYF. In DNA form, the CDR3 reads TGCAGTGCCTCTTCGGGACAGCTCCAAGAGACCCAGTACTTC.

This clonotype was seen at least ten times. The chain has TRBV20-1 and TRBJ2-3; D unresolved. Germline V gene data show CDR1 as DFQATT and CDR2 as SNEGSKA (reference sequence). The germline V and J ends were trimmed by 5 bases and 1 base, with 16 bases remaining between them. This CDR3 is built from 15 residues. The CDR3 protein is CSAALYKARTDTQYF. CDR3 bases: TGCAGTGCTGCCCTGTACAAGGCCCGCACAGATACGCAGTATTTT.

This clonotype appeared many times. This chain connects TRBV15 to TRBJ1-2; no firm D call. The CDR3 has 14 residues. CDR1 and CDR2 (germline): LNHNV, YYDKDF (reference sequence). V lost 0 bases, J lost 7 bases, and 12 bases lay in between. The CDR3 nucleotides read TGTGCCACCAGCAGAGAGAAAGGCGCAGCTGGCTACACCTTC. Protein product: CATSREKGAAGYTF. The full variable domain, its missing parts supplied by reference TRBV15 and TRBJ1-2, is DAMVIQNPRYQVTQFGKPVTLSCSQTLNHNVMYWYQQKSSQAPKLLFHYYDKDFNNEADTPDNFQSRRPNTSFCFLDIRSPGLGDTAMYLCATSREKGAAGYTFGSGTRLTVV.

This clonotype was observed many times. As DNA, the CDR3 is TGTGCCAGCAGCCAGAGACAGGACTCTGGGGCCAACGTCCTGACTTTC. Protein product: CASSQRQDSGANVLTF. The chain recombines TRBV3-1 with TRBJ2-6, with D tentatively TRBD1 (6 bases). The germline V and J ends were trimmed by 3 bases and 0 bases, with 9 bases remaining between them. The germline V gene encodes CDR1 LGHDT and CDR2 YNNKEL (reference sequence). The CDR3 totals 16 residues.

The V and J genes are TRBV6-6 and TRBJ2-5; maybe TRBD2 (5 bases). V shed 6 bases and J shed 7 bases, with 9 bases lying between them. Germline CDR1 is MNHNY and CDR2 is SVGAGI (reference sequence). The length of the CDR3 is 11 residues. CDR3 DNA sequence: TGTGCCAGCAGATACGGGGTGACCCAGTACTTC. Amino acid sequence: CASRYGVTQYF.

The table lists this clonotype with many counts. The CDR3 region has the DNA TGTGCCAGCAGTCCCCTAACATCGAACACTGAAGCTTTCTTT. This gives the protein CASSPLTSNTEAFF. V usage is TRBV6-2 or TRBV6-3 and J usage is TRBJ1-1; D is ambiguous. Trimming removed 5 bases at V and 1 base at J, with 11 bases between. The CDR3 extends over 14 amino acids. Germline values: CDR1 MNHEY, CDR2 SVGEGT.

This clonotype was counted many times. The V gene is TRBV5-1, the J gene TRBJ1-2, with D hard to call. Trimming took 0 bases from V and 4 from J, leaving 13 bases between them. CDR3 size: 15 residues. Germline V lookup: CDR1 SGHRS, CDR2 YFSETQ. The CDR3 nucleotides are TGCGCCAGCAGCTTGGAGGTATCAACAGCCTATGGCTACACCTTC. This sequence encodes CASSLEVSTAYGYTF. Supplemented by reference TRBV5-1 and TRBJ1-2, the full variable domain reads KAGVTQTPRYLIKTRGQQVTLSCSPISGHRSVSWYQQTPGQGLQFLFEYFSETQRNKGNFPGRFSGRQFSNSRSEMNVSTLELGDSALYLCASSLEVSTAYGYTFGSGTRLTVV.

This rearrangement joins TRBV12-3 or TRBV12-4 to TRBJ1-5, with TRBD1 as a possible D gene (6 bases). Trimming removed 8 bases from V and 2 bases from J, with 22 bases in between. The CDR3 consists of 17 residues. CDR3 DNA sequence: TGTGCCAGCGGTATCCTAGGGGGGGGTTCAGGCAATCAGCCCCAGCATTTT. This gives the protein CASGILGGGSGNQPQHF.